This TCR beta chain appears in the sequencing data of a study of T-cell memory formation after mild COVID-19. The study, taken as a whole, reports: Among CD4+ contracting clones, most were CM and EM, and CD8+ ones EMRA. The study detected some responding clones in pre-infection memory, suggesting cross-reactive memory joined.

V shed 8 bases, J shed 5 bases, and the junction held 13 bases outside the gene matches. Germline lookup yields CDR1 SGHDN and CDR2 FVKESK. The CDR3 is 15 residues long. Using its own MiXCR run on the 5' RACE reads, TCRdb lists one record per CDR3 protein. The data show under 250,000 distinct CDR3 sequences, over 15% seen once. Worth noting for this clonotype: The antigen is undetermined.

The chain carries TRBV14 and TRBJ2-3, with 7 bases that match TRBD2. This receptor was obtained from an adult woman who had mild COVID-19 (a few samples of this study predate the infection). Cell type and time point are not known. Material: PBMCs or a T cell subset sorted from them (not recorded which). The CDR3 DNA follows: TGTGCCAGCCGCCCGGGAGGAAGCTACAGAGATACGCAGTATTTT. Protein product: CASRPGGSYRDTQYF. The whole variable domain, filled in from reference TRBV14 and TRBJ2-3, reads EAGVTQFPSHSVIEKGQTVTLRCDPISGHDNLYWYRRVMGKEIKFLLHFVKESKQDESGMPNNRFLAERTGGTYSTLKVQPAELEDSGVYFCASRPGGSYRDTQYFGPGTRLTVL.